A selection of T cell receptor beta chains follows, all from one sample in a study of technical replicates of blood from several donors. Profiling relied on immunoSEQ multiplex PCR, and the TCRdb table lists in-frame clones only, not all of them. The sample has around 83,000 clones; about 94% are singletons. The sample consisted of T cells isolated from PBMCs. These receptors were obtained from a human donor in good health. CDR3s include the opening cysteine and the closing phenylalanine or tryptophan.

TRBV7-2	TRBJ1-4	CASSSTPTNEKLFF
TRBV5-3	TRBJ1-5	CARSHGSNQPQHF
TRBV4-3	TRBJ1-2	CASSQLAGTNYGYTF
TRBV7-9	TRBJ1-2	CASSLAQGAHYGYTF
TRBV6-6	TRBJ2-2	CASSLLAGDTGELFF
TRBV7-3	TRBJ1-1	CASSPLGGSTEAFF
TRBV5-4	TRBJ1-2	CASNRGGTYGYTF
TRBV14	TRBJ2-7	CASSQGGSAIYEQYF
TRBV5-1	TRBJ2-7	CASSIGTAYEQYF
TRBV9	TRBJ2-3	CASKLSGTDTQYF
TRBV28	TRBJ1-4	CASSLTRGPNEKLFF
TRBV30	TRBJ2-7	CAWSVGGEQYF
TRBV5-1	TRBJ2-7	CASSLEGNSYEQYF